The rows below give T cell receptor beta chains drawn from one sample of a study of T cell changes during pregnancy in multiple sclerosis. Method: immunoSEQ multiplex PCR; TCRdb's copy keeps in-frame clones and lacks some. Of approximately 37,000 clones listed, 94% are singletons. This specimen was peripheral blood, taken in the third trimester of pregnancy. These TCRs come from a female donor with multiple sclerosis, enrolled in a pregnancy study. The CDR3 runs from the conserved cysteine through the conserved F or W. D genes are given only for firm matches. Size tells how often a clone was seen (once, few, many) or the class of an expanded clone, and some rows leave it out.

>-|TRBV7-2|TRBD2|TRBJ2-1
TGTGCCAGCAGCGCGGGAGGCTCCTACAATGAGCAGTTCTTC
CASSAGGSYNEQFF
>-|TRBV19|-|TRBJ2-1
TGTGCCAGTGGGGGCAGCTCCTACAATGAGCAGTTCTTC
CASGGSSYNEQFF
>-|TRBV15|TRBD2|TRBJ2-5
TGTGCCACCAGCAGTGTCGATAGCGGGAAGCAAGAGACCCAGTACTTC
CATSSVDSGKQETQYF
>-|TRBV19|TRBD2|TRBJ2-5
TGTGCCAGTAGTATAGCCGGGGGGGCTAAGACCCAGTACTTC
CASSIAGGAKTQYF
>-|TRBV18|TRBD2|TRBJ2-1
TGTGCCAGCTCACCTAGCGGGGGGTCCCACAATGAGCAGTTCTTC
CASSPSGGSHNEQFF
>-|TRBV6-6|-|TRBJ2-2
TGTGCCAGCAGGGTTCCTGGGGCTCGCGGGGAGCTGTTTTTT
CASRVPGARGELFF
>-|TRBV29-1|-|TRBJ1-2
TGCAGCGTTGTGGGGGGGATAAACTATGGCTACACCTTC
CSVVGGINYGYTF
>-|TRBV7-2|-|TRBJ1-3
TGTGCCAGCAGCTCGGACAGCTCTGGAAACACCATATATTTT
CASSSDSSGNTIYF
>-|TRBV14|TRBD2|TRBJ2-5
TGTGCCAGCAGCACTCTACTAGCGGGGAAAGAGACCCAGTACTTC
CASSTLLAGKETQYF
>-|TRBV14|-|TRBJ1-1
TGTGCCAGCAGCCAAGAAGACCCGAGGCACGGCCTCCCCTGGGAAGCTTTCTTT
CASSQEDPRHGLPWEAFF
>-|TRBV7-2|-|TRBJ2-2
TGTGCCAGCAGCCTACAGGGGAACACCGGGGAGCTGTTTTTT
CASSLQGNTGELFF
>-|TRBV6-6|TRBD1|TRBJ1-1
TGTGCCAGCAGTCAGAGACAGGGAAGCACTGAAGCTTTCTTT
CASSQRQGSTEAFF
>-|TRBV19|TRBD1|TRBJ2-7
TGTGCCAGTAGACGGGACAGCACCTACGAGCAGTACTTC
CASRRDSTYEQYF
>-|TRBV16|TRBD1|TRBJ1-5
TGTGCCAGCAGACAAGCACAGGGGGTTCTGCCCCAGCATTTT
CASRQAQGVLPQHF
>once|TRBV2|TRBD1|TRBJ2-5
TGTGCCAGCAGTGCAGGGGACAGGGGGAAGACCCAGTACTTC
CASSAGDRGKTQYF
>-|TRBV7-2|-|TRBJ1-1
TGTGCCAGCAGCCGGGAGAGGGGGGGCACTGAAGCTTTCTTT
CASSRERGGTEAFF
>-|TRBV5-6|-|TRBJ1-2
TGTGCCAGCAGCTTGGGAGGTTATGGCTACACCTTC
CASSLGGYGYTF
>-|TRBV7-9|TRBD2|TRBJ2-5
TGTGCCAGCAGCTTAGCACTAGCGGGGGGGCTCCAAGAGACCCAGTACTTC
CASSLALAGGLQETQYF
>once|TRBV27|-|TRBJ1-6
TGTGCCACCGCTCCCGACAGGACGAATTCACCCCTCCACTTT
CATAPDRTNSPLHF
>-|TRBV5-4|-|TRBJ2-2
TGTGCCAGCAGCATGACGTCAAGGGGGTCCGGGGAGCTGTTTTTT
CASSMTSRGSGELFF
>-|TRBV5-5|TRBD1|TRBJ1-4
TGTGCCAGCAGCAATGGCGAACAGGGGGGAACTAATGAAAAACTGTTTTTT
CASSNGEQGGTNEKLFF
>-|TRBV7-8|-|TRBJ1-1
TGTGCCAGCAGCCGCGAACGACACCTGAAGAACACTGAAGCTTTCTTT
CASSRERHLKNTEAFF
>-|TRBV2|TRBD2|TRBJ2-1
TGTGCCAGCAGTGGACTAGCGGGGGCATTCTACAATGAGCAGTTCTTC
CASSGLAGAFYNEQFF
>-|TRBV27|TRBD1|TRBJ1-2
TGTGCCAGCAGTTTAATTCTCGGGACAGGGGCGGGCAAATACTATGGCTACACCTTC
CASSLILGTGAGKYYGYTF
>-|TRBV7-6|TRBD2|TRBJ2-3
TGTGCCAGCAGCTTAGGAAGCGGGGGGGCCTCAGATACGCAGTATTTT
CASSLGSGGASDTQYF
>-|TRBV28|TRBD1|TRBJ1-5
TGTGCCAGCAGTCCCGAGACAGGGTTGGGTCAGCCCCAGCATTTT
CASSPETGLGQPQHF
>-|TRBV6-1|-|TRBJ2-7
TGTGCCAGCAGGGAGATCTACGAGCAGTACTTC
CASREIYEQYF
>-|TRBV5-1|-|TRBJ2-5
TGCGCCAGCAGCTTGTGGCAGGGCCAAGAGACCCAGTACTTC
CASSLWQGQETQYF
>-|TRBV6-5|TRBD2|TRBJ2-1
TGTGCCAGCAGTTACGAACCGGGACTAGCCCGGCAGTTCTTC
CASSYEPGLARQFF
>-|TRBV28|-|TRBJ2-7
TGTGCCAGCAGAGGGGGACACCGCTACGAGCAGTACTTC
CASRGGHRYEQYF
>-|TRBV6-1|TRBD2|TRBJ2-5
TGTGCCAGCAGTCTGACTAGCGGGTTCCAAGAGACCCAGTACTTC
CASSLTSGFQETQYF
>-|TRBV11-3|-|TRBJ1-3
TGTGCCAGCAGCTCGCCAGGAACAATTACTGGAAACACCATATATTTT
CASSSPGTITGNTIYF
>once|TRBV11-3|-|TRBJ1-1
TGTGCCAGCAGCTTAGATCGGGTAGGGGGTCTGAACACTGAAGCTTTCTTT
CASSLDRVGGLNTEAFF
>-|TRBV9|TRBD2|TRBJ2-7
TGTGCCAGCAGCATGACTAGCGGGACTCTCGAGCAGTACTTC
CASSMTSGTLEQYF
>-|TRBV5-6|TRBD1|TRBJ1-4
TGTGCCAGCACCCAAACGAGGGGGCGTGATAATGAAAAACTGTTTTTT
CASTQTRGRDNEKLFF
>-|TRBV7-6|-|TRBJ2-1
TGTGCCAGCAGTGGCGGCGGCCCCGTCAATGAGCAGTTCTTC
CASSGGGPVNEQFF
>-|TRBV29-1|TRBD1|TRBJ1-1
TGCAGCGTTGAAGAAGGGACAGCCAACACTGAAGCTTTCTTT
CSVEEGTANTEAFF
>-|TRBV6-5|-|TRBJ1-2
TGTGCCAGCAGCCTAGCTGCTAACTATGGCTACACCTTC
CASSLAANYGYTF
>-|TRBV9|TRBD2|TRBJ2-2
TGTGCCAGCAGCGTAGCAGCGGGGGCGGTCACCGGGGAGCTGTTTTTT
CASSVAAGAVTGELFF
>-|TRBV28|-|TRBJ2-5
TGTGCCAGCAGTTTTATGGGGGGTAAGGACCAAGAGACCCAGTACTTC
CASSFMGGKDQETQYF
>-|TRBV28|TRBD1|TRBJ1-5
TGTGCCAGCAGCCTGACAGGGAACGGACAGCCCCAGCATTTT
CASSLTGNGQPQHF
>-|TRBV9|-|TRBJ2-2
TGTGCCAGCAGCCCCCCGGCGGTGGGCACCGGGGAGCTGTTTTTT
CASSPPAVGTGELFF
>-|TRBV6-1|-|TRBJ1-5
TGTGCCAGCATTCTAGACAGCTATCAGCCCCAGCATTTT
CASILDSYQPQHF
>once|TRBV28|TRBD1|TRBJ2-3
TGTGCCAGCAGCAGAGACAGGGGGAGCACAGATACGCAGTATTTT
CASSRDRGSTDTQYF
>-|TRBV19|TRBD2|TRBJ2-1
TGTGCCAGTACCCGGCTAGCGGGGGAGCTCAATGAGCAGTTCTTC
CASTRLAGELNEQFF
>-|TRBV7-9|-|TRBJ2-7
TGTGCCAGCAGCTTAGCGCTAGGTAGCGGATCCTACGAGCAGTACTTC
CASSLALGSGSYEQYF
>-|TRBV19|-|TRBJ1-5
TGTGCCAGTAGAATGAACAGGTATAGCAATCAGCCCCAGCATTTT
CASRMNRYSNQPQHF
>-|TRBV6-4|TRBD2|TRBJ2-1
TGTGCCAGCAGTACTACTAGCGGGGGGGACTACAATGAGCAGTTCTTC
CASSTTSGGDYNEQFF
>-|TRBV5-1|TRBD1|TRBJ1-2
TGCGCCAGCAGGGCCGGACAGGGATTATATGGCTACACCTTC
CASRAGQGLYGYTF
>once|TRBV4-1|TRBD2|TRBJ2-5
TGCGCCAGCACTCCGGGACTAGCGGGGGGCATGGAGACCCAGTACTTC
CASTPGLAGGMETQYF
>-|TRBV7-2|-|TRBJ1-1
TGTGCCAGCAGCTTGCAGCAGGGAAGGACTGAAGCTTTCTTT
CASSLQQGRTEAFF